One sample yielded the 15 T cell receptor beta chains listed below, sequenced in a study of blood T cell repertoires in COVID-19. Sequencing was performed with immunoSEQ multiplex PCR; in TCRdb, only in-frame clones are kept and a portion is missing. The top ten clones hold about 8.5% of a sample with around 83,000 clones, approximately 86% of them seen once. Sample: peripheral blood. Receptors were obtained from an elderly man with active or convalescent COVID-19.

The V and J genes are TRBV5-4 and TRBJ2-2; perhaps TRBD2 as D (5 bases). Trimming stripped 6 bases from V and 5 bases from J, with 20 bases between. Germline CDR1 SGHNT, CDR2 YYREEE (reference sequence). The CDR3 totals 16 residues. This CDR3 reads CASTPGMGSGTGELFF. The CDR3 nucleotides are TGTGCCAGCACCCCGGGGATGGGGAGTGGAACCGGGGAGCTGTTTTTT.

The chain is built from TRBV7-9 and TRBJ1-2, with D perhaps TRBD1 (5 bases). Germline V gene lookup returns CDR1 SEHNR and CDR2 FQNEAQ (reference sequence). The V and J ends lost 2 bases and 8 bases respectively, with 15 bases between them. The CDR3 totals 14 residues. Here the CDR3 reads CASSLQGAAAGYTF. As DNA, the CDR3 is TGTGCCAGCAGCTTACAAGGGGCCGCTGCAGGCTACACCTTC.

This clone was seen a few times. The rearrangement joins TRBV15 to TRBJ1-1, with unresolved D. Germline V CDR1 and CDR2: LNHNV, YYDKDF (reference sequence). The CDR3 is 14 amino acids. Trimming cost V 0 bases and J 8 bases, with 13 bases left between them. In DNA form, the CDR3 reads TGTGCCACCAGCAGAGAAGTCAATCTAGTAGAAGCTTTCTTT. This codes for CATSREVNLVEAFF.

This clone was recorded only once. The rearrangement joins TRBV7-2 to TRBJ2-5; possible D gene TRBD1, 5 bases. With 11 bases removed from V and 4 bases from J, the gap between germline ends came to 17 bases. Germline CDR1 and CDR2: SGHTA and FQGNSA. The CDR3 has 13 residues. DNA of the CDR3: TGTGCCTCAGGGTCACCCCAACGAGAGACCCAGTACTTC. Its protein product is CASGSPQRETQYF.

Written as DNA, the CDR3 is TGTGCCAGCAGTTCAGACGGGAGCTCCTATAATTCACCCCTCCACTTT. It codes for CASSSDGSSYNSPLHF. The chain uses TRBV6-6 and TRBJ1-6, with D unclear. This CDR3 has 16 residues. Germline loops: CDR1 MNHNY, CDR2 SVGAGI (reference sequence). V was pared by 4 bases and J by 0 bases, with 10 bases between.

The V and J genes are TRBV9 and TRBJ2-5, with D unclear. Between the trimmed V and J ends, which lost 4 bases and 2 bases, there was a span of 12 bases. The CDR3 runs 14 residues. The germline V gene encodes CDR1 SGDLS and CDR2 YYNGEE. The CDR3 DNA follows: TGTGCCAGCAGCCCGCGAGGTTGGCAAGAGACCCAGTACTTC. Translating it yields CASSPRGWQETQYF. The full variable domain, completed using reference TRBV9 and TRBJ2-5, is DSGVTQTPKHLITATGQRVTLRCSPRSGDLSVYWYQQSLDQGLQFLIQYYNGEERAKGNILERFSAQQFPDLHSELNLSSLELGDSALYFCASSPRGWQETQYFGPGTRLLVL.

V gene TRBV7-9 combines with J gene TRBJ2-1, with TRBD1 matching over 9 bases. Germline assignment: CDR1 SEHNR and CDR2 FQNEAQ (reference sequence). This CDR3 has 16 residues. Losses at the gene ends were 4 bases for V and 7 bases for J; bases not matched to a gene: 11. The CDR3 DNA follows: TGTGCCAGCAGCTCCCAAGGGACAGGGAGTCGGAATGAGCAGTTCTTC. It translates to CASSSQGTGSRNEQFF.

This clone was counted between two and nine times. This chain connects TRBV14 to TRBJ1-1; D is undetermined. This CDR3 comprises 11 residues. Germline values: CDR1 SGHDN, CDR2 FVKESK. Trimming stripped 3 bases from V and 6 bases from J, with 5 bases between. The CDR3 DNA reads TGTGCCAGCAGCCAGGCGGCTGAAGCTTTCTTT. Translation: CASSQAAEAFF.

This chain uses TRBV30 with TRBJ2-1, with 9 bases lining up with TRBD2. Germline CDR1 GTSNPN, CDR2 SVGIG (reference sequence). The CDR3 runs 15 residues. The V gene end was trimmed by 2 bases and the J gene end by 7 bases; junction bases not matched to a gene: 9. The CDR3 sequence is CAWSPPGLAWNEQFF. Written as DNA, the CDR3 is TGTGCCTGGAGTCCCCCTGGACTAGCGTGGAATGAGCAGTTCTTC.

In its sample, this clone was seen a few times. The chain is built from TRBV29-1 and TRBJ1-1; TRBD1 might be the D (5 bases). The length of the CDR3 is 12 residues. Germline CDR1 and CDR2: SQVTM and ANQGSEA. Trimming removed 4 bases from V and 7 bases from J, with 13 bases in between. CDR3 loop: CSVGSGGGEAFF. DNA for the CDR3: TGCAGCGTTGGGTCGGGGGGAGGTGAAGCTTTCTTT.

The chain joins TRBV5-5 to TRBJ2-7; D perhaps matches TRBD1 (5 bases). The germline V and J ends were trimmed by 5 bases and 4 bases, with 16 bases remaining between them. Germline V gene sequence: CDR1 SGHKS, CDR2 YYEKEE (reference sequence). The CDR3 totals 14 residues. CDR3 amino acids: CASSPQLGVYEQYV. CDR3 in DNA: TGTGCCAGCAGTCCCCAGTTAGGGGTATACGAGCAGTACGTC.

V gene TRBV3-1 (or the pseudogene TRBV3-2) combines with J gene TRBJ1-4; TRBD1 matches at 9 bases. This CDR3 has 16 amino acids. Looked up from germline, CDR1 is LGHDT and CDR2 is YNNKEL (reference sequence). After removal of 3 bases from V and 6 bases from J, the junction contained 8 bases not matched to a gene. CDR3 nucleotides: TGTGCCAGCAGCCATCCTCCGGGACAGGGTGATGAAAAACTGTTTTTT. Its translation: CASSHPPGQGDEKLFF.

The chain recombines TRBV30 with TRBJ1-4; D is unresolved. Trimming pared 2 bases from V and 2 bases from J, leaving 15 bases between. Germline V gene sequence: CDR1 GTSNPN, CDR2 SVGIG (reference sequence). This CDR3 comprises 16 residues. The DNA of the CDR3 is TGTGCCTGGAGTCGATTCGGGAAACCGACTAATGAAAAACTGTTTTTT. This sequence encodes CAWSRFGKPTNEKLFF.

V usage is TRBV4-1 and J usage is TRBJ2-5, with a tentative D call TRBD1 (7 bases). CDR1 is MGHRA, CDR2 YSYEKL, per germline. The CDR3 has 14 residues. Trimming pared 4 bases from V and 4 bases from J, leaving 13 bases between. CDR3 residues: CASSPGGLRETQYF. Written as DNA, the CDR3 is TGCGCCAGCAGCCCAGGGGGGCTCAGAGAGACCCAGTACTTC.

This chain joins TRBV10-3 and TRBJ2-7; D perhaps matches TRBD2 (6 bases). The V gene's germline CDR1 is ENHRY and CDR2 SYGVKD. The V gene lost 2 bases and the J gene lost 4 bases, with 15 bases spanning the gap. The CDR3 loop spans 15 amino acids. The CDR3 is CAISETAGWRYEQYV. CDR3 nucleotides: TGTGCCATCAGTGAGACGGCGGGATGGAGGTACGAGCAGTACGTC.